The next 16 T cell receptor beta chains were all read from a single sample in a study of shared clonotypes between healthy human individuals (TCRdb year 2020). For the CD8 naive samples, CD45RO-negative cells were positively selected for CCR7, yielding a CD45RA+CCR7+ population from which TemRA cells were excluded. The library was made by the immunoSEQ multiplex PCR assay. The source is immuneACCESS, and TCRdb retained only in-frame sequences with V and J called. Part of the clones is not carried over; for the studies checked, unresolved V genes explain less than half of this, and the remainder is unexplained. Across this sample there are about 610,000 clones, with about 96% seen only once. 0.11% of the sample goes to the ten largest clones. Sequencing was performed on naive CD8+ T cells sorted from blood. What this sample's cell subset or site label stands for: CD45RA+CCR7+. These receptors were obtained from a woman aged 30 to 39 in good health.

The chain joins TRBV5-4 to TRBJ1-2; D possibly corresponds to TRBD1 (6 bases). The V end lost 4 bases, the J end lost 0 bases, and 19 bases lay between the germline ends. The CDR3 is made up of 17 amino acids. Germline CDR1 SGHNT, CDR2 YYREEE (reference sequence). In DNA form, the CDR3 reads TGTGCCAGCAGCCAGTATCGTGGGGGCCTCACTAACTATGGCTACACCTTC. It codes for CASSQYRGGLTNYGYTF. The full variable domain, rest sourced from reference TRBV5-4 and TRBJ1-2, is ETGVTQSPTHLIKTRGQQVTLRCSSQSGHNTVSWYQQALGQGPQFIFQYYREEENGRGNFPPRFSGLQFPNYSSELNVNALELDDSALYLCASSQYRGGLTNYGYTFGSGTRLTVV.

The chain joins TRBV19 to TRBJ2-1, with 9 bases matching TRBD2. CDR3 length: 17 amino acids. Trimming cost V 1 base and J 4 bases; bases outside gene matches: 8. Germline lookup yields CDR1 LNHDA and CDR2 SQIVND (reference sequence). CDR3 bases: TGTGCCAGTAGTATAGCGGCGGGAGGGTACATATACAATGAGCAGTTCTTC. It yields the protein CASSIAAGGYIYNEQFF.

The rearrangement links TRBV4-1 to TRBJ1-2; no clear D gene. Germline CDR1 and CDR2: MGHRA and YSYEKL. Trimming shortened V by 1 base and J by 5 bases, and 17 bases separated the two germline ends. The CDR3 has 16 residues. CDR3 amino acids: CASSQGVSRGVYGYTF. The CDR3 nucleotides read TGCGCCAGCAGCCAAGGGGTAAGCCGTGGGGTATATGGCTACACCTTC.

This chain connects TRBV2 to TRBJ2-7; D might be TRBD1 (5 bases). Germline assignment: CDR1 SNHLY and CDR2 FYNNEI. V was cut by 7 bases and J by 3 bases, with 13 bases left in between. There are 13 residues in the CDR3. In DNA form, the CDR3 reads TGTGCCAGCAACAGGCGGCAGGGCTACGAGCAGTACTTC. It encodes CASNRRQGYEQYF.

This chain connects TRBV2 to TRBJ1-1; TRBD1 agrees at 7 bases. V trimming: 6 bases; J trimming: 1 base; junction bases outside the gene matches: 5. CDR1 and CDR2 from the germline V gene are SNHLY and FYNNEI. The CDR3 consists of 14 residues. CDR3 region: CASRGRGANTEAFF. The CDR3 DNA is TGTGCCAGCAGAGGCAGGGGGGCGAACACTGAAGCTTTCTTT.

Comment on this clone: This specimen includes other DNA sequences encoding the same CDR3. The J gene is TRBJ2-1, the V gene TRBV27, with no clear D. V was shortened by 2 bases and J by 6 bases, with 5 bases between the two germline ends. Germline V gene data show CDR1 as MNHEY and CDR2 as SMNVEV (reference sequence). This CDR3 region has 12 residues. CDR3 DNA: TGTGCCAGCAGTTTAAGAGGCAATGAGCAGTTCTTC. Translating gives CASSLRGNEQFF.

The chain recombines TRBV27 with TRBJ2-3, with 11 bases aligning to TRBD2. CDR1 and CDR2 (germline): MNHEY, SMNVEV (reference sequence). Germline trimming cut 0 bases from V and 0 bases from J; bases unmatched to any gene: 5. CDR3 size: 18 residues. The CDR3 loop reads CASSLSLLAGESTDTQYF. CDR3 coding DNA: TGTGCCAGCAGTTTATCGCTACTAGCGGGAGAGAGCACAGATACGCAGTATTTT.

The V gene is TRBV5-1, the J gene TRBJ2-1; TRBD1 matches at 8 bases. This CDR3 has 15 residues. The J segment lost 7 bases and the V segment lost 2 bases, leaving 8 bases of the junction unmatched. The germline CDR1 and CDR2 sequences are SGHRS and YFSETQ. The CDR3 nucleotides are TGCGCCAGCAGCTTAGTGGACAGGGTTTTGAATGAGCAGTTCTTC. Translated, it gives CASSLVDRVLNEQFF.

This sequence joins TRBV5-4 and TRBJ2-2; D not resolved. Germline V gene data show CDR1 as SGHNT and CDR2 as YYREEE (reference sequence). V was shortened by 4 bases and J by 0 bases, with 7 bases between the two germline ends. The CDR3 consists of 14 residues. CDR3 region: CASSGYTNTGELFF. For the CDR3, the DNA is TGTGCCAGCAGCGGATACACGAACACCGGGGAGCTGTTTTTT.

This clone was counted a single time. The chain has TRBV7-8 and TRBJ1-5; 7 nucleotides line up with TRBD1. The germline CDR1 and CDR2 sequences are SGHVS and FQNEAQ. V lost 2 bases and J lost 2; bases outside the gene matches: 6. The CDR3 runs to 16 residues. CDR3 residues: CASSLLGGQGNQPQHF. The CDR3 DNA reads TGTGCCAGCAGCTTATTAGGTGGACAGGGCAATCAGCCCCAGCATTTT.

CDR3 in amino acids: CASSHEGEGLNTEAFF. DNA of the CDR3: TGTGCCAGCAGCCACGAGGGGGAGGGGCTGAACACTGAAGCTTTCTTT. V is TRBV5-6 and J is TRBJ1-1; maybe TRBD1 (6 bases). The CDR3 extends over 16 amino acids. Trimming stripped 4 bases from V and 0 bases from J, with 16 bases between. From germline, CDR1 is SGHDT and CDR2 YYEEEE.

As regards this clone: The sample contains more than one DNA sequence encoding this CDR3. The CDR3 coding sequence is TGTGCCAGCAGCTTGCGGCAAACCTACGAGCAGTACTTC. Its protein is CASSLRQTYEQYF. The J gene is TRBJ2-7, the V gene TRBV11-2; D gene uncertain. The CDR3 covers 13 residues. Per the germline V gene, CDR1 is SGHAT and CDR2 is FQNNGV. V was clipped by 3 bases and J by 2 bases, with 8 bases between them.

The chain has TRBV10-3 and TRBJ2-7, with no clear D. Trimming left V 2 bases short and J 3 bases short, with 14 bases between. The length of the CDR3 is 15 residues. Germline V lookup: CDR1 ENHRY, CDR2 SYGVKD. The CDR3 here is CAISEGPQSDYEQYF. The CDR3 DNA is TGTGCCATCAGTGAGGGCCCCCAATCTGACTACGAGCAGTACTTC.

This chain uses TRBV28 with TRBJ2-7, with D possibly being TRBD1 (6 bases). V was cut by 6 bases and J by 1 base, with 16 bases left in between. The CDR3 has 15 amino acids. CDR1 and CDR2 (germline): MDHEN, SYDVKM. The CDR3 bases are TGTGCCAGCAGGTCCCTGGACAGACAGTCCTACGAGCAGTACTTC. Translation gives CASRSLDRQSYEQYF. The whole variable domain, remainder taken from reference TRBV28 and TRBJ2-7, is DVKVTQSSRYLVKRTGEKVFLECVQDMDHENMFWYRQDPGLGLRLIYFSYDVKMKEKGDIPEGYSVSREKKERFSLILESASTNQTSMYLCASRSLDRQSYEQYFGPGTRLTVT.

CDR3 region: CASSLGSRSNQPQHF. Here the CDR3 DNA reads TGTGCCAGCAGCTTGGGGTCCAGAAGCAATCAGCCCCAGCATTTT. The genes are TRBV5-8 and TRBJ1-5; no clear D. From germline, CDR1 is SGHTS and CDR2 YDEGEE. This CDR3 is 15 amino acids long. Trimming stripped 0 bases from V and 1 base from J, with 8 bases between.

The chain has TRBV11-2 and TRBJ2-7, with 8 bases fitting TRBD2. Germline V CDR1 and CDR2: SGHAT, FQNNGV. The CDR3 is 17 residues long. V trimming: 1 base; J trimming: 0 bases; junction bases outside the gene matches: 8. The CDR3 region is CASSLVPGRASSYEQYF. The CDR3, as DNA: TGTGCCAGCAGCTTAGTTCCCGGGAGGGCCTCCTCCTACGAGCAGTACTTC.